This TCR beta chain appears in the sequencing data of a study of shared clonotypes between healthy human individuals. Across the whole study: CD4 naive and memory got three plates each, CD8 naive two, CD8 memory one.

Study-level points and caveats: Clonotypes not shared had lower generation probabilities than those common to all four donors.

The V and J ends lost 5 bases and 4 bases, in that order; junction bases with no gene match: 7. Germline V lookup: CDR1 SGHVS, CDR2 FNYEAQ. This CDR3 has 15 amino acids. Clones were read by immunoSEQ multiplex PCR, and TCRdb kept only the in-frame ones, dropping some. The sample consists of hundreds of thousands of clones, about 74% of them appearing once. Everyone who donated was a Caucasian adult who lived in Nashville, Tennessee. In this sample, this clone turned up once. What it binds is unknown. The sequencing sample was made of memory CD4+ T cells sorted from blood. Subset described: CD45RA-negative fraction. This sequence originates from a woman aged 25-40 years in good health. The chain recombines TRBV7-6 with TRBJ2-2; 7 bases are shared with TRBD2. This chain's CDR3 is CASSRRESGTGELFF. For the CDR3, the DNA is TGTGCCAGCAGCCGGCGGGAGAGTGGCACCGGGGAGCTGTTTTTT.